The 31 T cell receptor beta chains in this list originate from one sample, sequenced in a study of blood T cell repertoires in COVID-19 (dated by TCRdb to the early 2020s). Libraries came from the immunoSEQ multiplex PCR assay. TCRdb limited this immuneACCESS table to in-frame rearrangements with V and J called. A share of clones is missing; checked studies link under half to unresolved V genes, and the rest is unexplained. The sample table lists 200,000 to 250,000 clones, roughly 80% of them with a count of one. The leading ten clones occupy about 3.2% of the sample. Sequencing was done on a sample of peripheral blood. All receptors derive from a woman aged 18-35 years with acute or convalescent COVID-19.

The V and J genes are TRBV4-1 and TRBJ2-7, with 14 positions matching TRBD2. Unmatched junction bases numbered 1, after V lost 3 bases and J lost 3 bases. Germline values: CDR1 MGHRA, CDR2 YSYEKL. This CDR3 contains 15 residues. CDR3 in amino acids: CASSQGLAGVYEQYF. CDR3 nucleotides: TGCGCCAGCAGCCAGGGACTAGCGGGGGTCTACGAGCAGTACTTC.

This clone is a singleton in its sample. This rearrangement joins TRBV21-1 to TRBJ1-5; the table assigns TRBD1, which was not confirmed against the DNA. TRBV21-1 has pseudogene status. The CDR3 is 15 amino acids. The CDR3 protein is CASPYWGQSNQPQHF. The DNA of the CDR3 is TGTGCCAGCCCCTACTGGGGACAGAGCAATCAGCCCCAGCATTTT.

This clone occurred a few times. V and J are TRBV7-2 and TRBJ2-2, with D tentatively TRBD2 (5 bases). CDR3 length equals 13 residues. CDR1 SGHTA and CDR2 FQGNSA come from the germline V gene. Deletions cut 1 base from V and 6 bases from J, with 6 bases between. The CDR3 spells CASSLVRAGELFF. The CDR3 nucleotides are TGTGCCAGCAGCTTAGTGCGGGCCGGGGAGCTGTTTTTT.

The chain recombines TRBV6-6 with TRBJ1-2, with 7 bases fitting TRBD1. This CDR3 spans 14 amino acids. Germline V gene lookup returns CDR1 MNHNY and CDR2 SVGAGI (reference sequence). V gave up 2 bases and J gave up 8 bases; unmatched junction bases: 8. CDR3 in DNA: TGTGCCAGCAGTTACCAGAGACAGGGCGGGGGCTACACCTTC. Protein product: CASSYQRQGGGYTF.

The J gene is TRBJ2-2, the V gene TRBV30; 10 positions agree with TRBD1. CDR1 and CDR2 (germline): GTSNPN, SVGIG (reference sequence). The V gene end was trimmed by 3 bases and the J gene end by 7 bases; junction bases not matched to a gene: 8. The CDR3 is 15 amino acids. The CDR3 sequence: CAWSTGTGVFGELFF. DNA for the CDR3: TGTGCCTGGAGCACCGGGACAGGGGTCTTCGGGGAGCTGTTTTTT.

This clone was found once. The chain recombines TRBV7-2 with TRBJ2-3; D is ambiguous. The V gene lost 5 bases and the J gene lost 4 bases, with 16 bases spanning the gap. CDR3 length: 15 amino acids. The germline V gene has CDR1 SGHTA and CDR2 FQGNSA. CDR3 amino acids: CASSPRIVRSDTQYF. The CDR3 coding sequence is TGTGCCAGCAGCCCTCGTATAGTCCGGTCAGATACGCAGTATTTT.

This chain joins TRBV29-1 and TRBJ1-1, with 8 bases fitting TRBD1. This CDR3 has 13 residues. With 5 bases clipped from V and 0 bases from J, the junction kept 2 bases outside the gene matches. The germline gives CDR1 SQVTM, CDR2 ANQGSEA. The CDR3, as DNA: TGCAGCGTTCGACAGGGGTTGAACACTGAAGCTTTCTTT. This translates into CSVRQGLNTEAFF.

The V call is TRBV27, the J call TRBJ1-6; perhaps TRBD1 as D (5 bases). The CDR3 is made up of 16 amino acids. Trimming took 6 bases from V and 0 from J, leaving 12 bases between them. Germline-derived CDR1 and CDR2 are MNHEY and SMNVEV (reference sequence). CDR3 in amino acids: CASRRTTSSYNSPLHF. The CDR3 region has the DNA TGTGCCAGCAGGAGGACAACGAGCTCCTATAATTCACCCCTCCACTTT.

This chain links TRBV7-9 with TRBJ2-7; the match to TRBD2 covers 13 bases. Trimming cost V 5 bases and J 3 bases; bases outside gene matches: 7. This CDR3 has 16 amino acids. CDR1 is SEHNR, CDR2 FQNEAQ, per germline (reference sequence). Here the CDR3 reads CASSPSRTSGSYEQYF. In DNA, the CDR3 is TGTGCCAGCAGCCCGTCTCGGACTAGCGGGAGCTACGAGCAGTACTTC.

V is TRBV5-6 and J is TRBJ1-2, with 7 bases lining up with TRBD1. The germline CDR1 and CDR2 sequences are SGHDT and YYEEEE. J was trimmed by 4 bases and V by 1 base; bases with no gene match: 10. The CDR3 has 16 residues. The CDR3 DNA reads TGTGCCAGCAGCTTGACCCCGGGACAGTTAATCTATGGCTACACCTTC. As protein: CASSLTPGQLIYGYTF.

V gene TRBV28 combines with J gene TRBJ2-2, with D unresolved. CDR1 and CDR2 from the germline V gene are MDHEN and SYDVKM. V shed 7 bases and J shed 1 base, with 10 bases lying between them. The CDR3 sequence is 14 residues long. The CDR3 coding sequence is TGTGCCAGCATAAAAGGAGTGAACACCGGGGAGCTGTTTTTT. Amino acids: CASIKGVNTGELFF.

The V call is TRBV28, the J call TRBJ1-2; 7 nucleotides line up with TRBD1. Germline lookup yields CDR1 MDHEN and CDR2 SYDVKM. The CDR3 is 13 amino acids. The V and J ends lost 5 bases and 8 bases, in that order; junction bases with no gene match: 8. The CDR3 loop reads CASSPRRGLGYTF. CDR3 nucleotides: TGTGCCAGCAGTCCACGTAGGGGGCTAGGCTACACCTTC.

This clone was seen just once. The chain combines TRBV30 with TRBJ1-1; D may be TRBD1 (6 bases). In germline, CDR1 is GTSNPN, CDR2 SVGIG (reference sequence). The CDR3 sequence is 14 residues long. The V and J ends lost 2 bases and 1 base respectively, with 11 bases between them. CDR3 in amino acids: CAWSHWTENTEAFF. The DNA of the CDR3 is TGTGCCTGGAGTCACTGGACAGAGAACACTGAAGCTTTCTTT.

The rearrangement joins TRBV19 to TRBJ1-3; 7 bases fit TRBD1. This CDR3 is 16 amino acids long. Germline-derived CDR1 and CDR2 are LNHDA and SQIVND (reference sequence). The ends lost 5 bases at V and 9 bases at J; junction bases unmatched: 16. CDR3 region: CASSVVVGTAVGTIYF. The DNA for the CDR3 is TGTGCCAGTAGTGTGGTTGTGGGGACAGCGGTCGGCACCATATATTTT.

This sequence joins TRBV2 and TRBJ1-6; 7 bases map to TRBD1. With V trimmed by 7 bases and J by 5 bases, 8 bases remained unmatched. Germline CDR1 SNHLY, CDR2 FYNNEI. The CDR3 covers 15 residues. The CDR3 DNA sequence: TGTGCCAGCATATTGGAGGGGGCGGATAATTCACCCCTCCACTTT. Translating it yields CASILEGADNSPLHF.

Remarks on this clone: One junction end disagrees with the germline gene, perhaps due to a read error. V and J are TRBV5-1 and TRBJ1-1; 7 bases agree with TRBD1. This CDR3 is 14 amino acids long. In germline, CDR1 is SGHRS, CDR2 YFSETQ. CDR3 protein: CASSFSDLRQGLYF. As DNA, the CDR3 is TGCGCCAGCAGCTTTTCGGACCTACGACAGGGCCTTTACTTT.

The CDR3 region is CASSLGAGEVDTQYF. Written as DNA, the CDR3 is TGTGCCAGCAGCTTGGGAGCGGGAGAAGTAGATACGCAGTATTTT. The genes are TRBV5-6 and TRBJ2-3, with 8 bases lining up with TRBD2. The germline CDR1 and CDR2 sequences are SGHDT and YYEEEE. The trim removed 0 bases at V and 5 bases at J, leaving 5 bases unmatched. The CDR3 has 15 amino acids.

The chain recombines TRBV2 with TRBJ1-2, with a possible D match to TRBD1 (5 bases). Germline V gene sequence: CDR1 SNHLY, CDR2 FYNNEI. Trimming took 3 bases from V and 4 from J, leaving 9 bases between them. The CDR3 spans 13 residues. CDR3 sequence: CASSEDMIYGYTF. Written as DNA, the CDR3 is TGTGCCAGCAGTGAGGACATGATCTATGGCTACACCTTC.

There are a few counts of this clone. The chain employs TRBV27 and TRBJ2-2; 10 positions agree with TRBD1. Germline CDR1 MNHEY, CDR2 SMNVEV (reference sequence). After removal of 2 bases from V and 6 bases from J, the junction contained 9 bases not matched to a gene. This CDR3 region has 17 residues. CDR3 nucleotides: TGTGCCAGCAGTTTAAGTTTTAGACAGGGGGCGTCCGGGGAGCTGTTTTTT. Translated: CASSLSFRQGASGELFF.

This chain links TRBV7-3 with TRBJ1-2; TRBD1 matches 12 bases. The J segment lost 8 bases and the V segment lost 5 bases, leaving 6 bases of the junction unmatched. The CDR3 runs to 14 residues. CDR1 SGHTA and CDR2 FQGTGA come from the germline V gene. CDR3 in DNA: TGTGCCAGCAGCCCGGGACAGGGGGCAGGGGGCTACACCTTC. Amino acids: CASSPGQGAGGYTF.

The chain carries TRBV7-2 and TRBJ2-1; 12 bases are shared with TRBD2. There are 16 residues in the CDR3. With 2 bases clipped from V and 4 bases from J, the junction kept 3 bases outside the gene matches. Germline V gene data show CDR1 as SGHTA and CDR2 as FQGNSA. CDR3 loop: CASSLRTSGNYNEQFF. For the CDR3, the DNA is TGTGCCAGCAGCTTAAGGACTAGCGGGAATTACAATGAGCAGTTCTTC.

The CDR3 region is CASSYLQGASYNEQFF. In DNA, the CDR3 is TGCGCCAGCAGCTACCTACAGGGGGCCTCCTACAATGAGCAGTTCTTC. The chain carries TRBV5-1 and TRBJ2-1; TRBD1 aligns across 9 bases. Germline V gene lookup returns CDR1 SGHRS and CDR2 YFSETQ. This CDR3 is 16 amino acids long. Losses at the gene ends were 3 bases for V and 0 bases for J; bases not matched to a gene: 4.

A single count supports this clone. The chain has TRBV19 and TRBJ2-2; TRBD2 matches at 13 bases. Trimming removed 5 bases from V and 3 bases from J; junction bases left unmatched: 9. Looked up from germline, CDR1 is LNHDA and CDR2 is SQIVND (reference sequence). This CDR3 is 18 amino acids long. The DNA for the CDR3 is TGTGCCAGTAGTTCTGGGAGGACTAGCGGGAGAGACACCGGGGAGCTGTTTTTT. Encoded protein: CASSSGRTSGRDTGELFF. The variable domain in full, with the rest retrieved from reference TRBV19 and TRBJ2-2, is DGGITQSPKYLFRKEGQNVTLSCEQNLNHDAMYWYRQDPGQGLRLIYYSQIVNDFQKGDIAEGYSVSREKKESFPLTVTSAQKNPTAFYLCASSSGRTSGRDTGELFFGEGSRLTVL.

This clone has more than one count but fewer than ten. V and J are TRBV6-5 and TRBJ1-1; tentatively, D is TRBD1 (6 bases). CDR1 is MNHEY and CDR2 is SVGAGI in the germline V gene. V was clipped by 0 bases and J by 9 bases, with 20 bases between them. There are 16 residues in the CDR3. The CDR3 DNA is TGTGCCAGCAGTTACTCGCCACGGGACACTGAGAAAAAAGCTTTCTTT. Its protein product is CASSYSPRDTEKKAFF.

J is TRBJ2-1 and V is TRBV9; D is possibly TRBD1 (6 bases). CDR3 length equals 19 residues. V was cut by 0 bases and J by 5 bases, with 24 bases left in between. The germline gives CDR1 SGDLS, CDR2 YYNGEE. The CDR3 region is CASSVEVGGRRGLNNEQFF. CDR3 bases: TGTGCCAGCAGCGTAGAAGTAGGGGGAAGGAGAGGACTTAACAATGAGCAGTTCTTC.

This chain connects TRBV18 to TRBJ2-7; D not certain. The length of the CDR3 is 13 residues. Germline V gene lookup returns CDR1 KGHSH and CDR2 LQKENI. The V gene lost 3 bases and the J gene lost 5 bases, with 11 bases spanning the gap. CDR3 amino acids: CASSPNSWDEQYF. The CDR3 DNA reads TGTGCCAGCTCACCTAACAGCTGGGACGAGCAGTACTTC.

This sequence joins TRBV7-9 and TRBJ2-7; 7 positions match TRBD2. V shed 6 bases and J 2 bases; nucleotides not matched to a gene: 7. The germline CDR1 and CDR2 sequences are SEHNR and FQNEAQ (reference sequence). This CDR3 comprises 14 residues. The CDR3 protein is CASRRGGSTYEQYF. Here the CDR3 DNA reads TGTGCCAGCAGACGCGGCGGGAGTACCTACGAGCAGTACTTC.

The rearrangement links TRBV19 to TRBJ2-2; no firm D call. Germline V gene data show CDR1 as LNHDA and CDR2 as SQIVND (reference sequence). This CDR3 region has 13 residues. V was pared by 10 bases and J by 0 bases, with 9 bases between. The CDR3 spells CATRWSNTGELFF. The CDR3 coding sequence is TGTGCCACCAGGTGGTCGAACACCGGGGAGCTGTTTTTT.

This chain joins TRBV23-1 and TRBJ2-3; D not certain. Being an ORF, TRBV23-1 has a function that is uncertain. V gave up 4 bases and J gave up 3 bases, with 23 bases separating them. The CDR3 spans 18 residues. The CDR3 bases are TGCGCCAGCAGTCGTGCGAGCCCGAGCCGGGTTGTTACAGATACGCAGTATTTT. Protein sequence: CASSRASPSRVVTDTQYF.

This chain connects TRBV18 to TRBJ2-4; TRBD1 matches 9 bases. J gave up 0 bases and V 1 base, and 7 bases lay outside the gene matches. The length of the CDR3 is 18 residues. Germline lookup yields CDR1 KGHSH and CDR2 LQKENI. The CDR3 loop is CASSPRDRALLAKNIQYF. The CDR3 bases are TGTGCCAGCTCACCACGGGACAGGGCCCTACTAGCCAAAAACATTCAGTACTTC.

The chain recombines TRBV28 with TRBJ1-6; D might be TRBD1 (5 bases). CDR3 size: 15 residues. V lost 7 bases and J 10 bases, leaving 20 bases between the germline ends. Germline-derived CDR1 and CDR2 are MDHEN and SYDVKM. The CDR3 loop reads CASTNRVRGTSPLHF. The CDR3 DNA reads as TGTGCCAGCACCAATAGGGTTCGGGGGACGTCACCCCTCCACTTT.